The 23 T cell receptor beta chains listed next were all sequenced from one sample in a study of regulatory T cells in long-lasting Graves disease. Time point noted: newly diagnosed GD, antithyroid drugs for less than 3 months. From RNA extracted from PBMCs, the TCR library was made. Relying on iRepertoire HTBI primers and Arm-PCR of CDR3 regions, the team built TCR beta libraries. TCRdb processed the multiplex PCR reads anew with MiXCR; each CDR3 protein has one entry. The data show under 400,000 distinct CDR3 sequences, about a sixth seen once. In addition, the sample was reused for a study of T cells in Graves' hyperthyroidism and ophthalmopathy.

Sample: peripheral blood mononuclear cells (PBMCs), taken at new diagnosis, from a patient treated with antithyroid drugs. Source of these receptors: a man aged 40-49 years with Graves disease.

This clonotype was counted ten times or more. J is TRBJ2-1 and V is TRBV28; 7 positions match TRBD1. The CDR3 has 13 residues. Per the germline V gene, CDR1 is MDHEN and CDR2 is SYDVKM. V shed 7 bases, J shed 13 bases, and the junction held 13 bases outside the gene matches. The CDR3 sequence: CASNTQGRFHQFF. For the CDR3, the DNA is TGTGCCAGCAATACACAGGGGAGATTCCACCAGTTCTTC. Drawing the rest from reference TRBV28 and TRBJ2-1, the complete variable domain is DVKVTQSSRYLVKRTGEKVFLECVQDMDHENMFWYRQDPGLGLRLIYFSYDVKMKEKGDIPEGYSVSREKKERFSLILESASTNQTSMYLCASNTQGRFHQFFGPGTRLTVL.

This clonotype was seen repeatedly, ten times or more. The chain employs TRBV7-2 and TRBJ2-3; 7 bases map to TRBD2. The CDR3 contains 16 residues. J gave up 1 base and V 6 bases, and 10 bases lay outside the gene matches. Germline V gene sequence: CDR1 SGHTA, CDR2 FQGNSA. CDR3 nucleotides: TGTGCCAGCAGATTTAAGGGGCTAGCGGGCACAGATACGCAGTATTTT. It encodes CASRFKGLAGTDTQYF.

The V and J genes are TRBV10-3 and TRBJ2-3, with D perhaps TRBD1 (5 bases). The CDR3 covers 15 residues. The V and J ends lost 0 bases and 0 bases respectively, with 7 bases between them. Germline lookup yields CDR1 ENHRY and CDR2 SYGVKD. DNA of the CDR3: TGTGCCATCAGTGAGTCCCAGGGCAGCACAGATACGCAGTATTTT. It is translated as CAISESQGSTDTQYF.

This clonotype was counted at least ten times. The rearrangement links TRBV2 to TRBJ2-1; a weak D match, TRBD1 (7 bases). Gene TRBJ2-5 matches the end of the DNA better, so the J call may be wrong. Germline V gene data show CDR1 as SNHLY and CDR2 as FYNNEI. There are 16 residues in the CDR3. The CDR3 DNA sequence: TGTGCCAGCAGTGAGGGGGGACAGCTCACGGGAGAGACCCAGTACTTC. Translated: CASSEGGQLTGETQYF.

This clonotype was seen repeatedly, ten times or more. This chain uses TRBV5-4 with TRBJ2-3; TRBD1 aligns across 7 bases. The J segment lost 0 bases and the V segment lost 4 bases, leaving 8 bases of the junction unmatched. CDR3 size: 16 residues. The germline CDR1 and CDR2 sequences are SGHNT and YYREEE (reference sequence). The CDR3, as DNA: TGTGCCAGCAGCCCGGGGACAGCGAGGAGCACAGATACGCAGTATTTT. This codes for CASSPGTARSTDTQYF. Based on the CDR3 plus reference TRBV5-4 and TRBJ2-3, the full variable domain is ETGVTQSPTHLIKTRGQQVTLRCSSQSGHNTVSWYQQALGQGPQFIFQYYREEENGRGNFPPRFSGLQFPNYSSELNVNALELDDSALYLCASSPGTARSTDTQYFGPGTRLTVL.

The chain joins TRBV7-9 to TRBJ1-6, with 9 bases matching TRBD1. In germline, CDR1 is SEHNR, CDR2 FQNEAQ (reference sequence). The trim removed 6 bases at V and 8 bases at J, leaving 5 bases unmatched. This CDR3 region has 14 residues. The CDR3, as DNA: TGTGCCAGCAGAAACCGGGACAGGGATTCACCCCTCCACTTT. This codes for CASRNRDRDSPLHF.

This clonotype was observed many times. The chain recombines TRBV7-2 with TRBJ2-7; D possibly corresponds to TRBD1 (6 bases). With 0 bases removed from V and 12 bases from J, the gap between germline ends came to 12 bases. Germline CDR1 SGHTA, CDR2 FQGNSA. The CDR3 runs to 12 residues. The CDR3 nucleotides are TGTGCCAGCAGCTTAGCGAGGGGGACAACGTACTTC. Translation gives CASSLARGTTYF.

The sample holds a few counts of this clonotype. The V gene is TRBV7-3, the J gene TRBJ2-7; 12 bases fit TRBD2. Germline V gene lookup returns CDR1 SGHTA and CDR2 FQGTGA. Trimming cost V 6 bases and J 3 bases; bases outside gene matches: 6. The CDR3 covers 15 residues. As DNA, the CDR3 is TGTGCCAGCAGTAGACTAGCGGGGGAAGGCTACGAGCAGTACTTC. Encoded protein: CASSRLAGEGYEQYF.

This clonotype was picked up a small number of times. The V call is TRBV12-3 or TRBV12-4, the J call TRBJ2-3; D not resolved. V was pared by 6 bases and J by 5 bases, with 12 bases between. The CDR3 loop spans 13 amino acids. CDR3 region: CASRRWAQDTQYF. The CDR3 DNA reads TGTGCCAGCAGAAGATGGGCCCAAGATACGCAGTATTTT.

This clonotype was seen only a few times. The chain has TRBV19 and TRBJ2-1, with 11 positions matching TRBD1. J lost 4 bases, V lost 5 bases, and 4 bases had no gene match. Germline CDR1 and CDR2: LNHDA and SQIVND (reference sequence). CDR3 length: 15 amino acids. Here the CDR3 DNA reads TGTGCCAGTAGTCCCGGGACAGGGGGTTACAATGAGCAGTTCTTC. It is translated as CASSPGTGGYNEQFF.

This clonotype was seen only once. The chain joins TRBV19 to TRBJ1-3, with D perhaps matching TRBD1 (5 bases). The CDR3 totals 18 residues. V gave up 6 bases and J gave up 5 bases, with 26 bases separating them. Germline V gives CDR1 LNHDA, CDR2 SQIVND (reference sequence). This chain's CDR3 is CASRGDDRVAGLRNTIYF. The CDR3 DNA sequence: TGTGCCAGTAGAGGCGACGACAGAGTAGCTGGACTAAGAAACACCATATATTTT.

This clonotype was seen at least ten times. The chain is built from TRBV18 and TRBJ2-3; TRBD2 aligns across 9 bases. The CDR3 is made up of 14 amino acids. The germline V gene has CDR1 KGHSH and CDR2 LQKENI. Trimming cost V 5 bases and J 10 bases; bases outside gene matches: 10. The CDR3 is CASSALAGPPSQYF. As DNA, the CDR3 is TGTGCCAGCTCAGCGCTAGCGGGGCCCCCTTCGCAGTATTTT.

This chain uses TRBV6-5 with TRBJ1-1, with a weak D call TRBD1 (6 bases). Germline V CDR1 and CDR2: MNHEY, SVGAGI. The V gene lost 0 bases and the J gene lost 1 base, with 12 bases spanning the gap. This CDR3 region has 16 residues. The CDR3 loop is CASSYSDRMPNTEAFF. DNA for the CDR3: TGTGCCAGCAGTTACTCTGACAGGATGCCGAACACTGAAGCTTTCTTT.

This clonotype was observed at least ten times. The V call is TRBV7-9, the J call TRBJ1-5; 7 bases agree with TRBD1. The CDR3 has 15 residues. The ends lost 5 bases at V and 0 bases at J; junction bases unmatched: 4. In germline, CDR1 is SEHNR, CDR2 FQNEAQ (reference sequence). The CDR3 reads CASSKQGNSNQPQHF. In DNA, the CDR3 is TGTGCCAGCAGCAAACAGGGGAATAGCAATCAGCCCCAGCATTTT.

This clonotype showed up many times. V is TRBV11-2 and J is TRBJ2-5; 7 bases fit TRBD2. CDR1 is SGHAT, CDR2 FQNNGV, per germline. Trimming at V came to 4 bases and at J to 6 bases, leaving 8 bases not matched to a gene. The CDR3 spans 14 residues. Here the CDR3 reads CASSSPPGGKTQYF. The CDR3, as DNA: TGTGCCAGCAGCTCGCCCCCGGGGGGAAAGACCCAGTACTTC. The full variable domain, completed using reference TRBV11-2 and TRBJ2-5, is EAGVAQSPRYKIIEKRQSVAFWCNPISGHATLYWYQQILGQGPKLLIQFQNNGVVDDSQLPKDRFSAERLKGVDSTLKIQPAKLEDSAVYLCASSSPPGGKTQYFGPGTRLLVL.

This clonotype has ten or more counts. The chain combines TRBV3-1 with TRBJ1-1; D gene ambiguous. With 4 bases removed from V and 3 bases from J, the gap between germline ends came to 9 bases. Germline V CDR1 and CDR2: LGHDT, YNNKEL (reference sequence). The CDR3 is 13 residues long. CDR3 bases: TGTGCCAGCAGCCGCCGGAGGGACACTGAAGCTTTCTTT. Amino acids: CASSRRRDTEAFF.

The rearrangement links TRBV7-2 to TRBJ1-4; 12 bases line up with TRBD1. The germline gives CDR1 SGHTA, CDR2 FQGNSA. V dropped 5 bases and J dropped 1; count of bases not matched to a gene: 11. This CDR3 has 19 residues. CDR3 loop: CASSQLPGQGARTNEKLFF. CDR3 coding DNA: TGTGCCAGCAGCCAACTTCCGGGACAGGGGGCGCGAACTAATGAAAAACTGTTTTTT.

The V and J genes are TRBV28 and TRBJ2-1, with D perhaps given as TRBD1 or TRBD2 (5 bases each). V was trimmed by 8 bases and J by 8 bases, leaving 16 bases between them. The CDR3 runs 13 residues. CDR1 is MDHEN, CDR2 SYDVKM, per germline. The CDR3 sequence is CASGLGVGHEQFF. The CDR3 bases are TGTGCCAGCGGCCTGGGGGTGGGCCATGAGCAGTTCTTC.

This clonotype was detected ten times or more. This chain joins TRBV20-1 and TRBJ2-7; D unclear. V shed 8 bases and J shed 3 bases, with 17 bases lying between them. CDR1 DFQATT and CDR2 SNEGSKA come from the germline V gene (reference sequence). The length of the CDR3 is 13 residues. In DNA, the CDR3 is TGCAGTACACGAGGCAGTTCTTACTACGAGCAGTACTTC. Its translation is CSTRGSSYYEQYF.

This rearrangement joins TRBV7-2 to TRBJ1-1, with 7 bases identical to TRBD1. CDR1 is SGHTA, CDR2 FQGNSA, per germline. This CDR3 spans 14 amino acids. V dropped 5 bases and J dropped 11; count of bases not matched to a gene: 14. The CDR3 nucleotides are TGTGCCAGCAGCGCCCCAATTGGGAGGGGGCTTGCTTTCTTT. Amino acid sequence: CASSAPIGRGLAFF.

Only a few counts were recorded for this clonotype. The chain recombines TRBV25-1 with TRBJ2-7; 9 bases agree with TRBD1. V trimming: 3 bases; J trimming: 2 bases; junction bases outside the gene matches: 8. In germline, CDR1 is MGHDK, CDR2 SYGVNS. This CDR3 region has 16 residues. The CDR3 loop reads CASSDTPGQGPYEQYF. CDR3 DNA sequence: TGTGCCAGCAGTGACACCCCGGGACAGGGTCCCTACGAGCAGTACTTC.

Only a few counts were recorded for this clonotype. The chain combines TRBV7-2 with TRBJ2-2; D is tentatively TRBD1 or TRBD2 (5 bases each). Trimming took 5 bases from V and 5 from J, leaving 18 bases between them. CDR1 is SGHTA, CDR2 FQGNSA, per germline. There are 16 residues in the CDR3. Here the CDR3 DNA reads TGTGCCAGCAGCCGATACGGGGACCCAGGGACCGGGGAGCTGTTTTTT. Its translation is CASSRYGDPGTGELFF.

This clonotype has ten or more counts. The genes are TRBV2 and TRBJ2-1; D gene uncertain. Trimming stripped 6 bases from V and 7 bases from J, with 7 bases between. The CDR3 extends over 11 amino acids. Germline values: CDR1 SNHLY, CDR2 FYNNEI. The CDR3 here is CASRPPNEQFF. Here the CDR3 DNA reads TGTGCCAGCAGGCCCCCGAATGAGCAGTTCTTC. The variable domain in full, completed from reference TRBV2 and TRBJ2-1, reads EPEVTQTPSHQVTQMGQEVILRCVPISNHLYFYWYRQILGQKVEFLVSFYNNEISEKSEIFDDQFSVERPDGSNFTLKIRSTKLEDSAMYFCASRPPNEQFFGPGTRLTVL.